This T cell receptor (beta chain) appears in the sequencing data of a study of T cell repertoires in cytomegalovirus infection (dated by TCRdb to about 2019). Broadly, across the study: The peptide stimulations were aimed at well-studied HLA-B-restricted epitopes as well as recently identified HLA-C-restricted CMV epitopes, whose presentation resists viral immunomodulation. Donor HLA type was relevant to the analysis, as public TCR beta signatures indicated carriage of CMV infection together with the matching HLA type. What the study reported, not specific to this receptor: The ex vivo response was dominated by HLA-C-restricted CMV-specific TCR beta clonotypes, which also provided the single most frequent clonotype in two of eight donors. Cumulative frequency of public TCR beta family members discriminated carriers of CMV infection plus the relevant HLA type in this cohort and an independent approximately 350-donor cohort.

To note about this clonotype: There is no known antigen for this receptor. No clone much larger than this one lies a single base away; base qualities are absent.

The treatment or condition label on this specimen signifies: in vitro stimulation with specific CMV peptide epitopes to enrich CMV-specific T cells. These reads were obtained on an Illumina HiSeq 1500. The public reads were quality trimmed at Q25 with fastp and then assembled into clones with MiXCR by TCRdb, keeping productive beta chains. Entries that share a CDR3 protein sequence are merged under the most common genes and DNA. The sample yields 650,000 to 850,000 distinct CDR3 sequences; about 29% were counted once. Over 10% of the sample comes from the top ten. From its cysteine to its phenylalanine, the CDR3 spans 17 amino acids. The kept DNA is CDR3 alone, 51 bases in frame from the first base. V sheds 2 bases and J sheds 0 bases, leaving 16 bases between their ends. CDR1 and CDR2 were assigned from the germline V gene as SGHAT and FQNNGV.

This receptor was obtained from a human donor in good health (CMV status not recorded). Some clones in this sample may be carry-over from other donors' samples. This specimen consisted of cultured CD8+ T cells from PBMCs, obtained from culture after CMV antigen stimulation. Recombination connected TRBV11-2 to TRBJ1-1, with the D segment identity uncertain. Here is the DNA: TGTGCCAGCAGCTTATGGGCTAGCAGGAGTATGAACACTGAAGCTTTCTTT. It is translated as CASSLWASRSMNTEAFF.